Listed below are T cell receptor beta chains from one sample, sequenced in a study of shared clonotypes between healthy human individuals. Some clones are missing from TCRdb's copy, which holds only in-frame ones; the method was immunoSEQ multiplex PCR. The sample lists about 1 million clones, approximately 72% seen once, with about 1.4% in the top ten. Sequencing was done on a sample of memory CD4+ T cells sorted from blood. These TCRs come from a young man in good health. Each CDR3 is given with its conserved first and last residue. A D gene is named only where the DNA matches it firmly. A row's size may be missing; if present it is once, few, many or a size class.

.	.	TRBV6-6	TRBJ1-6	CASSYGGTENSPLHF	TGTGCCAGCAGTTACGGCGGGACGGAGAATTCACCCCTCCACTTT
.	once	TRBV10-3	TRBJ2-5	CAINSGGAEGETQYF	TGTGCCATCAACTCGGGGGGCGCTGAGGGAGAGACCCAGTACTTC
.	few	TRBV28	TRBJ1-1	CASSLWTVDTEAFF	TGTGCCAGCAGTTTATGGACAGTGGACACTGAAGCTTTCTTT
.	.	TRBV30	TRBJ1-1	CAWTRGLGLEAFF	TGTGCCTGGACCCGGGGTCTCGGCCTTGAAGCTTTCTTT
.	.	TRBV5-1	TRBJ2-7	CASSWTVGSSYEQYF	TGCGCCAGCAGCTGGACCGTCGGCAGCTCCTACGAGCAGTACTTC
TRBD1	.	TRBV6-6	TRBJ2-4	CASSPGQGVTKNIQYF	TGTGCCAGCAGCCCGGGGCAGGGGGTCACCAAAAACATTCAGTACTTC
TRBD2	.	TRBV7-8	TRBJ2-3	CASSLGWLAGSADTQYF	TGTGCCAGCAGCTTAGGATGGCTAGCGGGATCGGCAGATACGCAGTATTTT
TRBD1	.	TRBV5-1	TRBJ1-1	CASSSISTGKWVNTEAFF	TGCGCCAGCAGCTCAATTTCGACAGGGAAGTGGGTGAACACTGAAGCTTTCTTT
.	.	TRBV5-4	TRBJ2-1	CASSRDRYSYNEQFF	TGTGCCAGCAGCCGGGACCGCTACTCCTACAATGAGCAGTTCTTC
.	few	TRBV5-8	TRBJ2-7	CASSLGGQAREQYF	TGTGCCAGCAGCTTGGGCGGCCAGGCGAGAGAGCAGTACTTC
.	.	TRBV6-5	TRBJ2-6	CASSSNRDSGANVLTF	TGTGCCAGCAGTTCAAACAGGGACTCTGGGGCCAACGTCCTGACTTTC
.	.	TRBV5-1	TRBJ2-3	CASSLDGIRTDTQYF	TGCGCCAGCAGCTTGGACGGGATCCGCACAGATACGCAGTATTTT
.	.	TRBV14	TRBJ1-2	CASSQGGIHYGYTF	TGTGCCAGCAGCCAAGGGGGGATACACTATGGCTACACCTTC
TRBD1	many	TRBV6-5	TRBJ1-6	CASSRTGEDSPLHF	TGTGCCAGCAGCCGGACAGGGGAAGATTCACCCCTCCACTTT
.	.	TRBV20-1	TRBJ1-1	CSARDGAEAFF	TGCAGTGCTAGAGATGGGGCTGAAGCTTTCTTT
.	.	TRBV6-5	TRBJ1-2	CASSLRGGGYTF	TGTGCCAGCTCCCTACGGGGGGGAGGCTACACCTTC
TRBD2	once	TRBV7-2	TRBJ2-3	CASSLAGASGRTDTQYF	TGTGCCAGCAGCTTAGCCGGAGCTAGCGGGCGCACAGATACGCAGTATTTT
.	.	TRBV9	TRBJ1-2	CASSVERGPYGYTF	TGTGCCAGCAGCGTAGAAAGGGGTCCCTATGGCTACACCTTC
TRBD2	.	TRBV7-9	TRBJ2-7	CASSQTGTRRNEQYF	TGTGCCAGCAGCCAGACCGGGACTAGACGGAACGAGCAGTACTTC
TRBD2	.	TRBV5-4	TRBJ2-3	CASSLPSGDTQYF	TGTGCCAGCAGCTTGCCTAGCGGAGATACGCAGTATTTT